The 30 T cell receptor beta chains presented below share a single source sample, sequenced in a study of CD8 T cells in Susac syndrome. RNA amounts of about 0.5 to 1 ug underwent reverse transcription with random hexamers. MiXCR, applied by TCRdb to the immunoSEQ multiplex PCR reads, yields one record per CDR3 protein. Of approximately 200,000 distinct CDR3 sequences in the sample, over 90% were seen once. The sample was CD4+ T cells from PBMCs. These receptors all come from a human donor with multiple sclerosis.

This chain uses TRBV20-1 with TRBJ1-2; possible D gene TRBD1, 5 bases. Trimming stripped 0 bases from V and 8 bases from J, with 13 bases between. Germline CDR1 DFQATT, CDR2 SNEGSKA (reference sequence). CDR3 length equals 13 residues. The CDR3 region is CSARDPGFLGYTF. The DNA for the CDR3 is TGCAGTGCTAGAGATCCAGGGTTCCTCGGCTACACCTTC.

The rearrangement links TRBV7-2 to TRBJ2-1, with D tentatively TRBD1 (5 bases). The ends were cut back, 3 bases at V and 9 bases at J, with 12 bases in the middle. The CDR3 has 13 residues. Germline V lookup: CDR1 SGHTA, CDR2 FQGNSA. CDR3: CASSLTVWSEQFF. The CDR3 DNA reads as TGTGCCAGCAGCTTGACAGTCTGGAGTGAGCAGTTCTTC.

This chain joins TRBV5-4 and TRBJ1-2, with unresolved D. This CDR3 is 14 amino acids long. Germline V gives CDR1 SGHNT, CDR2 YYREEE (reference sequence). Trimming took 5 bases from V and 4 from J, leaving 15 bases between them. The CDR3 reads CASSSTTAAYGYTF. The CDR3 DNA sequence: TGTGCCAGCAGTTCAACTACAGCTGCCTATGGCTACACCTTC.

This clonotype was seen just once. The chain couples TRBV14 to TRBJ2-3; TRBD1 matches at 7 bases. CDR3 length: 14 amino acids. Germline CDR1 is SGHDN and CDR2 is FVKESK. Unmatched junction bases numbered 6, after V lost 4 bases and J lost 5 bases. In DNA, the CDR3 is TGTGCCAGCAGCCTGACAGGGTGGGAAGATACGCAGTATTTT. Protein sequence: CASSLTGWEDTQYF.

The chain joins TRBV27 to TRBJ1-1, with a tentative D call TRBD1 (5 bases). The CDR3 loop spans 15 amino acids. CDR1 and CDR2 from the germline V gene are MNHEY and SMNVEV (reference sequence). V was trimmed by 5 bases and J by 5 bases, leaving 18 bases between them. CDR3 nucleotides: TGTGCCAGCAGTCCTAAGTCGGGGGTGGGGACTGAAGCTTTCTTT. It specifies CASSPKSGVGTEAFF.

CDR3 region: CASSRGSSRGETQYF. The CDR3, as DNA: TGTGCCAGCAGCCGGGGCAGCAGCCGGGGAGAGACCCAGTACTTC. This chain joins TRBV11-3 and TRBJ2-5; D assignment may be TRBD1 or TRBD2 (5 bases each). Germline lookup yields CDR1 SGHNT and CDR2 YENEEA. This CDR3 has 15 residues. The V end lost 5 bases, the J end lost 4 bases, and 17 bases lay between the germline ends. The full variable domain, rest sourced from reference TRBV11-3 and TRBJ2-5, is EAGVVQSPRYKIIEKKQPVAFWCNPISGHNTLYWYLQNLGQGPELLIRYENEEAVDDSQLPKDRFSAERLKGVDSTLKIQPAELGDSAVYLCASSRGSSRGETQYFGPGTRLLVL.

This clonotype was seen a handful of times. V and J are TRBV29-1 and TRBJ1-2, with D perhaps TRBD1 (6 bases). CDR3 length: 13 residues. Germline CDR1 reads SQVTM; CDR2 reads ANQGSEA. V shed 6 bases and J shed 8 bases, with 19 bases lying between them. This CDR3 reads CSVGALAGGGYTF. The CDR3 coding sequence is TGCAGCGTGGGGGCCCTAGCGGGTGGCGGCTACACCTTC.

The genes are TRBV3-1 and TRBJ2-5, with a tentative D call TRBD1 (5 bases). Per germline, CDR1 LGHDT and CDR2 YNNKEL (reference sequence). Trimming took 4 bases from V and 2 from J, leaving 11 bases between them. The CDR3 is 14 amino acids. In DNA, the CDR3 is TGTGCCAGCAGCCTCGCTCAGGGTCAAGAGACCCAGTACTTC. Residues: CASSLAQGQETQYF.

The count of this clonotype is one. The chain is built from TRBV29-1 and TRBJ2-5; possible D gene TRBD2, 5 bases. The CDR3 length is 14 residues. In germline, CDR1 is SQVTM, CDR2 ANQGSEA. V lost 7 bases, J lost 5 bases, and 20 bases lay in between. The CDR3 protein is CSAAPGSGRETQYF. Written as DNA, the CDR3 is TGCAGCGCCGCTCCCGGATCGGGAAGGGAGACCCAGTACTTC.

The chain links TRBV30 to TRBJ1-2; D not certain. This CDR3 is built from 12 residues. CDR1 GTSNPN and CDR2 SVGIG come from the germline V gene (reference sequence). Deletions cut 0 bases from V and 4 bases from J, with 6 bases between. The CDR3 is CAWSVAGYGYTF. For the CDR3, the DNA is TGTGCCTGGAGTGTTGCCGGCTATGGCTACACCTTC. Filled out from reference TRBV30 and TRBJ1-2, the complete variable domain reads SQTIHQWPATLVQPVGSPLSLECTVEGTSNPNLYWYRQAAGRGLQLLFYSVGIGQISSEVPQNLSASRPQDRQFILSSKKLLLSDSGFYLCAWSVAGYGYTFGSGTRLTVV.

The chain joins TRBV20-1 to TRBJ1-1; 7 positions match TRBD1. Germline assignment: CDR1 DFQATT and CDR2 SNEGSKA (reference sequence). Unmatched junction bases numbered 10, after V lost 8 bases and J lost 4 bases. The CDR3 has 13 residues. This chain's CDR3 is CSTWTGTTTEAFF. The DNA of the CDR3 is TGCAGTACCTGGACAGGAACGACCACTGAAGCTTTCTTT.

The V and J genes are TRBV7-3 and TRBJ2-2; D is unresolved. The CDR3 totals 15 residues. Trimming cost V 4 bases and J 2 bases, with 11 bases left between them. Germline CDR1 and CDR2: SGHTA and FQGTGA. The CDR3 reads CASSSGRTNTGELFF. The CDR3 DNA follows: TGTGCCAGCAGCTCCGGCCGAACCAACACCGGGGAGCTGTTTTTT.

This clonotype was detected once. The chain carries TRBV29-1 and TRBJ1-2; D not certain. This CDR3 comprises 13 residues. Germline-derived CDR1 and CDR2 are SQVTM and ANQGSEA. With 4 bases removed from V and 4 bases from J, the gap between germline ends came to 13 bases. CDR3 protein: CSVVDPVVYGYTF. The CDR3 DNA follows: TGCAGCGTTGTGGATCCGGTCGTCTATGGCTACACCTTC.

The CDR3 protein is CASRTQADGEKLFF. CDR3 nucleotides: TGTGCCAGCAGGACACAGGCGGATGGTGAAAAACTGTTTTTT. The chain couples TRBV27 to TRBJ1-4; D is perhaps TRBD1 (5 bases). The germline gives CDR1 MNHEY, CDR2 SMNVEV (reference sequence). V was cut by 6 bases and J by 7 bases, with 15 bases left in between. CDR3 length: 14 residues.

This clonotype was seen just once. The chain links TRBV24-1 to TRBJ2-3, with 8 bases matching TRBD2. Looked up from germline, CDR1 is KGHDR and CDR2 is SFDVKD. The CDR3 consists of 13 residues. Trimming took 6 bases from V and 6 from J; bases not matched to a gene: 4. The CDR3 bases are TGTGCCACCAGTAAAGCGGGGGCCGATACGCAGTATTTT. Protein sequence: CATSKAGADTQYF.

The genes are TRBV9 and TRBJ2-3; tentative D call: TRBD2 (6 bases). Germline CDR1 reads SGDLS; CDR2 reads YYNGEE. CDR3 length: 14 amino acids. V lost 7 bases and J 1 base, leaving 13 bases between the germline ends. The DNA for the CDR3 is TGTGCCAGCGGTGTGGGGGGAGGCACAGATACGCAGTATTTT. It specifies CASGVGGGTDTQYF. The whole variable domain, remainder taken from reference TRBV9 and TRBJ2-3, is DSGVTQTPKHLITATGQRVTLRCSPRSGDLSVYWYQQSLDQGLQFLIQYYNGEERAKGNILERFSAQQFPDLHSELNLSSLELGDSALYFCASGVGGGTDTQYFGPGTRLTVL.

The J gene is TRBJ2-2, the V gene TRBV20-1; D gene unclear. This CDR3 spans 12 amino acids. Between the trimmed V and J ends, which lost 8 bases and 3 bases, there was a span of 10 bases. The germline gives CDR1 DFQATT, CDR2 SNEGSKA (reference sequence). CDR3 protein: CSLSTDTGELFF. Here the CDR3 DNA reads TGCAGTCTTAGTACCGACACCGGGGAGCTGTTTTTT.

This chain uses TRBV5-1 with TRBJ2-3; TRBD2 agrees at 7 bases. Trimming removed 4 bases from V and 2 bases from J; junction bases left unmatched: 4. This CDR3 is built from 14 residues. In germline, CDR1 is SGHRS, CDR2 YFSETQ. The CDR3 bases are TGCGCCAGCAGCCTTGAGCGGGACACAGATACGCAGTATTTT. It is translated as CASSLERDTDTQYF.

The V and J genes are TRBV3-1 and TRBJ1-5; D is possibly TRBD1 (5 bases). V lost 4 bases and J 3 bases, leaving 10 bases between the germline ends. Germline CDR1 and CDR2: LGHDT and YNNKEL (reference sequence). The CDR3 sequence is 14 residues long. The CDR3 loop is CASSPGELNQPQHF. CDR3 DNA sequence: TGTGCCAGCAGCCCGGGGGAGCTCAATCAGCCCCAGCATTTT. The complete variable domain, with remaining parts taken from reference TRBV3-1 and TRBJ1-5, reads DTAVSQTPKYLVTQMGNDKSIKCEQNLGHDTMYWYKQDSKKFLKIMFSYNNKELIINETVPNRFSPKSPDKAHLNLHINSLELGDSAVYFCASSPGELNQPQHFGDGTRLSIL.

The chain links TRBV7-9 to TRBJ1-4; 9 positions match TRBD1. V dropped 5 bases and J dropped 7; count of bases not matched to a gene: 2. This CDR3 comprises 13 residues. Germline loops: CDR1 SEHNR, CDR2 FQNEAQ (reference sequence). The CDR3 spells CASSRDRAEKLFF. In nucleotides, the CDR3 is TGTGCCAGCAGCCGGGACAGGGCTGAAAAACTGTTTTTT.

V and J are TRBV2 and TRBJ1-1; a weak D match, TRBD1 (5 bases). The germline gives CDR1 SNHLY, CDR2 FYNNEI. Trimming took off 5 bases at V and 1 base at J, with 8 bases between the two ends. This CDR3 has 13 amino acids. The DNA of the CDR3 is TGTGCCAGCAGTCTGGACACGAACACTGAAGCTTTCTTT. Its protein product is CASSLDTNTEAFF.

The chain couples TRBV5-1 to TRBJ2-5, with 7 bases aligning to TRBD1. The V segment lost 1 base and the J segment 1 base; nucleotides outside the gene matches: 4. CDR1 SGHRS and CDR2 YFSETQ come from the germline V gene. This CDR3 spans 15 amino acids. The CDR3 reads CASSLLGQLQETQYF. As DNA, the CDR3 is TGCGCCAGCAGCTTGTTGGGACAGCTCCAAGAGACCCAGTACTTC.

The chain combines TRBV3-1 with TRBJ2-1, with a weak D call TRBD2 (5 bases). This CDR3 contains 14 residues. Deletions cut 3 bases from V and 9 bases from J, with 15 bases between. CDR1 and CDR2 from the germline V gene are LGHDT and YNNKEL (reference sequence). CDR3 protein: CASSHRRPGGEQFF. The CDR3 nucleotides are TGTGCCAGCAGCCATAGGAGGCCAGGTGGTGAGCAGTTCTTC.

The genes are TRBV6-5 and TRBJ2-5; D is uncertain. The ends were cut back, 10 bases at V and 5 bases at J, with 8 bases in the middle. This CDR3 region has 10 residues. Germline V gene data show CDR1 as MNHEY and CDR2 as SVGAGI. CDR3: CATPAETQYF. CDR3 DNA sequence: TGTGCCACCCCGGCGGAGACCCAGTACTTC.

V and J are TRBV20-1 and TRBJ2-7, with D possibly being TRBD1 or TRBD2 (6 bases each). CDR3 size: 14 residues. Germline V lookup: CDR1 DFQATT, CDR2 SNEGSKA (reference sequence). The germline V and J ends were trimmed by 5 bases and 9 bases, with 23 bases remaining between them. The chain's CDR3 is CSAGGGGTQYGQYF. CDR3 nucleotides: TGCAGTGCTGGGGGCGGCGGGACGCAATATGGGCAGTACTTC.

This chain joins TRBV30 and TRBJ2-4; 7 bases are shared with TRBD1. Germline V CDR1 and CDR2: GTSNPN, SVGIG (reference sequence). V lost 2 bases, J lost 6 bases, and 7 bases stayed unmatched. The CDR3 totals 14 residues. The CDR3 here is CAWSSRHRGNIQYF. The CDR3 DNA reads TGTGCCTGGAGTTCCCGCCACAGGGGAAACATTCAGTACTTC.

This chain uses TRBV30 with TRBJ2-1; 7 bases match TRBD1. This CDR3 comprises 13 residues. Germline assignment: CDR1 GTSNPN and CDR2 SVGIG (reference sequence). Germline trimming cut 2 bases from V and 9 bases from J; bases unmatched to any gene: 7. The chain's CDR3 is CAWSPQQGTEQFF. The CDR3 coding sequence is TGTGCCTGGAGTCCTCAACAGGGGACTGAGCAGTTCTTC. Drawing the rest from reference TRBV30 and TRBJ2-1, the complete variable domain is SQTIHQWPATLVQPVGSPLSLECTVEGTSNPNLYWYRQAAGRGLQLLFYSVGIGQISSEVPQNLSASRPQDRQFILSSKKLLLSDSGFYLCAWSPQQGTEQFFGPGTRLTVL.

This clonotype occurred once. The rearrangement joins TRBV5-1 to TRBJ2-1; TRBD1 agrees at 8 bases. J was trimmed by 6 bases and V by 3 bases; bases with no gene match: 11. The CDR3 consists of 16 residues. CDR1 is SGHRS, CDR2 YFSETQ, per germline. The CDR3 DNA sequence: TGCGCCAGCAGCTCCTACGGCGCGGGACAGGTCAATGAGCAGTTCTTC. Translating gives CASSSYGAGQVNEQFF.

The rearrangement uses TRBV29-1 and TRBJ2-5; no reliable D call. CDR3 length equals 14 residues. The germline V gene has CDR1 SQVTM and CDR2 ANQGSEA. V gave up 2 bases and J gave up 0 bases, with 10 bases separating them. The CDR3 bases are TGCAGCGTTGAATTTGGCAGGTACCAAGAGACCCAGTACTTC. Residues: CSVEFGRYQETQYF.

The chain is built from TRBV9 and TRBJ2-1; 10 bases agree with TRBD2. The CDR3 has 14 residues. Germline-derived CDR1 and CDR2 are SGDLS and YYNGEE. V trimming: 3 bases; J trimming: 4 bases; junction bases outside the gene matches: 1. In nucleotides, the CDR3 is TGTGCCAGCAGCGGGACTAGCGGATACAATGAGCAGTTCTTC. Translated: CASSGTSGYNEQFF.